Following are 9 T cell receptor beta chains from one sample sequenced in a study of patients and donors after allogeneic stem cell transplantation. TCRdb independently ran MiXCR on the RT-PCR reads; one entry per CDR3 protein. This sample has about 960,000 distinct CDR3 sequences; more than 15% occur once, and the top ten carry approximately 5.9%. The sample consisted of blood, either unsorted or a sorted T cell fraction (not recorded which). The receptors stem from a human donor who was either an allogeneic HSCT recipient or a stem cell or donor lymphocyte infusion donor (not recorded which). It is not recorded whose cells these are; they may come from a transplant donor.

The V call is TRBV11-2, the J call TRBJ2-5, with 10 bases matching TRBD1. The CDR3 runs to 15 residues. Trimming at V came to 4 bases and at J to 5 bases, leaving 7 bases not matched to a gene. Per the germline V gene, CDR1 is SGHAT and CDR2 is FQNNGV. The CDR3 spells CASSSGDRGLETQYF. CDR3 sequence (DNA): TGTGCCAGCAGCTCCGGGGACAGGGGTTTGGAGACCCAGTACTTC.

The chain combines TRBV7-8 with TRBJ1-2; no firm D call. The germline CDR1 and CDR2 sequences are SGHVS and FQNEAQ. This CDR3 is built from 14 residues. Trimming shortened V by 7 bases and J by 1 base, and 13 bases separated the two germline ends. The chain's CDR3 is CASTKRPNNYGYTF. DNA of the CDR3: TGTGCCAGCACTAAGAGACCGAATAACTATGGCTACACCTTC.

This clonotype was counted a few times. CDR3 in amino acids: CASRQDGENSPLHF. CDR3 nucleotide sequence: TGTGCCAGCAGACAGGACGGGGAGAATTCACCCCTCCACTTT. This chain connects TRBV7-9 to TRBJ1-6, with D possibly TRBD1 on 5 matching bases. The CDR3 runs 14 residues. Trimming left V 6 bases short and J 7 bases short, with 13 bases between. Looked up from germline, CDR1 is SEHNR and CDR2 is FQNEAQ (reference sequence).

The chain links TRBV7-3 to TRBJ2-1; 8 bases fit TRBD2. The CDR3 length is 15 residues. V was pared by 2 bases and J by 6 bases, with 6 bases of the junction left unmatched. Germline loops: CDR1 SGHTA, CDR2 FQGTGA. As DNA, the CDR3 is TGTGCCAGCAGCTTAGAGAGACTAGCGCCCAATGAGCAGTTCTTC. This encodes CASSLERLAPNEQFF.

In its sample, this clonotype was seen once. The chain links TRBV3-1 to TRBJ2-1; 8 positions agree with TRBD2. V shed 2 bases, J shed 10 bases, and the junction held 7 bases outside the gene matches. The CDR3 runs to 14 residues. Germline values: CDR1 LGHDT, CDR2 YNNKEL (reference sequence). This CDR3 reads CASSQPGLEYEQFF. The CDR3 DNA reads TGTGCCAGCAGCCAACCGGGACTAGAGTACGAGCAGTTCTTC.

V and J are TRBV7-3 and TRBJ2-7; D gene uncertain. The V end was cut by 5 bases, the J end by 1 base, with 12 bases between. This CDR3 region has 14 residues. CDR1 and CDR2 from the germline V gene are SGHTA and FQGTGA. CDR3: CASSPNAFSYEQYF. The CDR3, as DNA: TGTGCCAGCAGCCCGAACGCGTTTTCCTACGAGCAGTACTTC.

The chain uses TRBV6-1 and TRBJ2-1; no clear D. Trimming removed 6 bases at V and 5 bases at J, with 11 bases between. The CDR3 totals 13 residues. The V gene's germline CDR1 is MNHNS and CDR2 SASEGT. CDR3 DNA: TGTGCCAGCAGCCAGACTCATAACAATGAGCAGTTCTTC. Amino acids: CASSQTHNNEQFF.

This clonotype appeared a few times. This chain links TRBV12-3 or TRBV12-4 with TRBJ1-1; unclear D gene. The V gene lost 7 bases and the J gene lost 4 bases, with 7 bases spanning the gap. The CDR3 runs 11 residues. CDR3 protein: CASNLGTEAFF. The CDR3 nucleotides are TGTGCCAGCAACCTGGGCACTGAAGCTTTCTTT.

This clonotype appeared many times. V usage is TRBV20-1 and J usage is TRBJ2-7; D possibly matches TRBD1 or TRBD2 (6 bases each). CDR1 DFQATT and CDR2 SNEGSKA come from the germline V gene (reference sequence). V was trimmed by 0 bases and J by 1 base, leaving 10 bases between them. The CDR3 covers 14 residues. The CDR3: CSAREGGLSYEQYF. The CDR3 region has the DNA TGCAGTGCTAGAGAAGGGGGACTTTCCTACGAGCAGTACTTC.